These 25 T cell receptor beta chains originate from one sample sequenced in a study of blood T cell repertoires in COVID-19. Measured with immunoSEQ multiplex PCR; TCRdb has only the in-frame clones, and not every one. The sample contains some 48,000 clones, around 86% of which appear only once. The sample comprised peripheral blood. These receptors came from a human donor with acute or convalescent COVID-19. The donor label of this sample is uncertain.

The chain links TRBV24-1 to TRBJ2-3, with 11 positions matching TRBD2. Germline V gene sequence: CDR1 KGHDR, CDR2 SFDVKD. The CDR3 loop spans 15 amino acids. Germline trimming cut 8 bases from V and 5 bases from J; bases unmatched to any gene: 8. The DNA of the CDR3 is TGTGCCACCAACGAGGCTAGCGGGGGGAGAGATACGCAGTATTTT. Its protein is CATNEASGGRDTQYF.

As DNA, the CDR3 is TGTGCCAGCAGCCCTGGAGGGAGCGCGCCAAGATATTTT. It is translated as CASSPGGSAPRYF. This chain connects TRBV14 to TRBJ1-3; D gene uncertain. V was clipped by 4 bases and J by 15 bases, with 19 bases between them. Germline CDR1 is SGHDN and CDR2 is FVKESK. The CDR3 contains 13 residues.

This clone appeared once. The chain carries TRBV9 and TRBJ2-5; D call uncertain. The length of the CDR3 is 14 residues. V was pared by 0 bases and J by 0 bases, with 6 bases between. Germline V CDR1 and CDR2: SGDLS, YYNGEE. CDR3 loop: CASSVDLYQETQYF. CDR3 nucleotide sequence: TGTGCCAGCAGCGTAGATCTCTACCAAGAGACCCAGTACTTC. The whole variable domain, remainder taken from reference TRBV9 and TRBJ2-5, is DSGVTQTPKHLITATGQRVTLRCSPRSGDLSVYWYQQSLDQGLQFLIQYYNGEERAKGNILERFSAQQFPDLHSELNLSSLELGDSALYFCASSVDLYQETQYFGPGTRLLVL.

The chain combines TRBV6-2 or TRBV6-3 with TRBJ2-5; 7 nucleotides agree with TRBD2. The germline V gene encodes CDR1 MNHEY and CDR2 SVGEGT. With V trimmed by 2 bases and J by 5 bases, 11 bases remained unmatched. This CDR3 is built from 16 residues. CDR3 region: CASSYHTEGGGETQYF. DNA for the CDR3: TGTGCCAGCAGTTACCATACCGAGGGCGGGGGTGAGACCCAGTACTTC.

The chain is built from TRBV18 and TRBJ2-3; D call uncertain. In germline, CDR1 is KGHSH, CDR2 LQKENI. V was clipped by 6 bases and J by 4 bases, with 14 bases between them. This CDR3 has 14 residues. For the CDR3, the DNA is TGTGCCAGCTCCCCTACTAAGCTTTCAGATACGCAGTATTTT. Translation gives CASSPTKLSDTQYF.

This chain joins TRBV28 and TRBJ1-2; D not certain. Looked up from germline, CDR1 is MDHEN and CDR2 is SYDVKM. Trimming removed 6 bases from V and 5 bases from J, with 19 bases in between. This CDR3 is built from 15 residues. CDR3 in DNA: TGTGCCAGCAGCCACCCCCTGAGGGATTGGTATGGCTACACCTTC. Its protein is CASSHPLRDWYGYTF.

The chain links TRBV4-2 to TRBJ2-3, with 10 bases fitting TRBD2. The CDR3 extends over 17 amino acids. J was trimmed by 5 bases and V by 0 bases; bases with no gene match: 8. Per the germline V gene, CDR1 is LGHNA and CDR2 is YNFKEQ. The CDR3 bases are TGTGCCAGCAGCCAAGAGCCTCTAGCGGGAGTTAAAGATACGCAGTATTTT. This encodes CASSQEPLAGVKDTQYF.

The V gene is TRBV30, the J gene TRBJ2-5, with 8 positions matching TRBD2. Germline CDR1 and CDR2: GTSNPN and SVGIG (reference sequence). Trimming took 5 bases from V and 0 from J; bases not matched to a gene: 8. This CDR3 comprises 15 residues. CDR3 DNA sequence: TGTGCCTGGGAAATACTAGCGGAGTACCAAGAGACCCAGTACTTC. It codes for CAWEILAEYQETQYF.

The J gene is TRBJ2-7, the V gene TRBV6-5; 7 bases match TRBD1. CDR1 and CDR2 (germline): MNHEY, SVGAGI. The CDR3 is made up of 14 amino acids. V trimming: 7 bases; J trimming: 2 bases; junction bases outside the gene matches: 8. DNA for the CDR3: TGTGCCAGCAACTTACAGGGGCCTCCCTACGAGCAGTACTTC. It encodes CASNLQGPPYEQYF.

The J gene is TRBJ2-7, the V gene TRBV6-5; 8 bases map to TRBD1. This CDR3 contains 15 residues. V dropped 6 bases and J dropped 4; count of bases not matched to a gene: 11. Per the germline V gene, CDR1 is MNHEY and CDR2 is SVGAGI. CDR3 coding DNA: TGTGCCAGCAGCCCCACCGGGACAGGATCGTACGAGCAGTACTTC. Translation gives CASSPTGTGSYEQYF.

The chain has TRBV27 and TRBJ1-1, with D hard to call. The V and J ends lost 2 bases and 5 bases respectively, with 9 bases between them. CDR1 is MNHEY and CDR2 is SMNVEV in the germline V gene (reference sequence). This CDR3 spans 13 amino acids. Written as DNA, the CDR3 is TGTGCCAGCAGTTTACAACTCGAAACTGAAGCTTTCTTT. Its translation: CASSLQLETEAFF.

This clone appeared a few times. This chain uses TRBV5-4 with TRBJ2-7; a weak D match, TRBD2 (6 bases). This CDR3 has 14 amino acids. The germline V gene encodes CDR1 SGHNT and CDR2 YYREEE (reference sequence). The V end lost 3 bases, the J end lost 7 bases, and 17 bases lay between the germline ends. The CDR3 reads CASSWAGLPLEQYF. The CDR3 DNA reads as TGTGCCAGCAGCTGGGCGGGACTCCCCTTGGAGCAGTACTTC.

This clone was counted only a few times. The chain carries TRBV24-1 and TRBJ2-3; 11 bases line up with TRBD2. V was pared by 4 bases and J by 4 bases, with 6 bases of the junction left unmatched. The germline CDR1 and CDR2 sequences are KGHDR and SFDVKD. This CDR3 contains 16 residues. This chain's CDR3 is CATSDLNSGGADTQYF. The CDR3 DNA follows: TGTGCCACCAGTGACCTAAATAGCGGGGGGGCAGATACGCAGTATTTT.

This chain joins TRBV14 and TRBJ2-7, with 10 bases identical to TRBD2. Looked up from germline, CDR1 is SGHDN and CDR2 is FVKESK. The CDR3 consists of 15 residues. Unmatched junction bases numbered 6, after V lost 5 bases and J lost 2 bases. This chain's CDR3 is CASSVASGRAYEQYF. The CDR3, as DNA: TGTGCCAGCAGCGTCGCCAGCGGGAGGGCCTACGAGCAGTACTTC.

This sequence joins TRBV27 and TRBJ2-3; D might be TRBD2 (5 bases). Germline V CDR1 and CDR2: MNHEY, SMNVEV (reference sequence). The CDR3 is made up of 16 amino acids. Trimming took off 1 base at V and 2 bases at J, with 13 bases between the two ends. As DNA, the CDR3 is TGTGCCAGCAGTTTATTTGGCGGGCTTTCCACAGATACGCAGTATTTT. It translates to CASSLFGGLSTDTQYF.

The chain links TRBV9 to TRBJ1-6; TRBD1 agrees at 8 bases. This CDR3 contains 15 residues. With 3 bases clipped from V and 9 bases from J, the junction kept 8 bases outside the gene matches. The germline V gene has CDR1 SGDLS and CDR2 YYNGEE. The CDR3 region is CASSGLTGDASPLHF. CDR3 bases: TGTGCCAGCAGCGGATTGACAGGGGACGCTTCACCCCTCCACTTT.

The chain recombines TRBV5-1 with TRBJ2-2; D gene uncertain. The V gene's germline CDR1 is SGHRS and CDR2 YFSETQ. V was pared by 0 bases and J by 4 bases, with 7 bases between. The length of the CDR3 is 14 residues. The CDR3 sequence: CASSLAVSTGELFF. The CDR3 DNA is TGCGCCAGCAGCTTGGCAGTGTCCACCGGGGAGCTGTTTTTT.

Points on this clone: A read error may account for a junction end that differs from germline. The chain is built from TRBV7-2 and TRBJ2-7; D may be TRBD2 (7 bases). CDR1 SGHTA and CDR2 FQGNSA come from the germline V gene. The CDR3 runs to 16 residues. The CDR3 region is CASSLEVGLQGGIQNF. DNA for the CDR3: TGTGCCAGCAGCTTAGAGGTGGGGTTACAGGGAGGGATTCAAAACTTC.

A few counts support this clone. The rearrangement joins TRBV5-1 to TRBJ1-2; a weak D match, TRBD1 (5 bases). Trimming took 9 bases from V and 6 from J, leaving 21 bases between them. Germline CDR1 and CDR2: SGHRS and YFSETQ. This CDR3 is 14 amino acids long. This CDR3 reads CATSSGAPGNGYTF. CDR3 sequence (DNA): TGCGCCACCTCATCTGGGGCCCCAGGAAATGGCTACACCTTC.

The rearrangement joins TRBV11-2 to TRBJ1-2, with 8 bases identical to TRBD1. The CDR3 spans 14 residues. Per the germline V gene, CDR1 is SGHAT and CDR2 is FQNNGV. J gave up 7 bases and V 3 bases, and 7 bases lay outside the gene matches. CDR3 DNA: TGTGCCAGCAGCTTGACTCAGGGGGCGATTGGCTACACCTTC. Translating it yields CASSLTQGAIGYTF.

The chain uses TRBV6-5 and TRBJ1-1; D is undetermined. This CDR3 comprises 12 residues. V was shortened by 10 bases and J by 2 bases, with 11 bases between the two germline ends. The germline V gene encodes CDR1 MNHEY and CDR2 SVGAGI. CDR3 nucleotide sequence: TGTGCCATACATAGCGATAACACTGAAGCTTTCTTT. Its translation is CAIHSDNTEAFF.

The V gene is TRBV6-5, the J gene TRBJ2-4; maybe TRBD1 (6 bases). CDR3 length: 14 amino acids. CDR1 is MNHEY, CDR2 SVGAGI, per germline. V lost 5 bases to trimming and J lost 3 bases, with 11 bases between them. CDR3 residues: CASSRTVSKNIQYF. In DNA form, the CDR3 reads TGTGCCAGCAGTAGGACAGTAAGCAAAAACATTCAGTACTTC.

The V call is TRBV1, the J call TRBJ1-2. TRBV1 is deemed a pseudogene. CDR3 length equals 14 residues. CDR3 coding DNA: TGCACCAGCAGCTTAAGCGCCACCCACTATGGCTACACCTTC. It is translated as CTSSLSATHYGYTF.

The chain carries TRBV10-3 and TRBJ2-7, with 9 bases fitting TRBD1. Per germline, CDR1 ENHRY and CDR2 SYGVKD. The CDR3 spans 18 residues. The V gene end was trimmed by 0 bases and the J gene end by 7 bases; junction bases not matched to a gene: 16. CDR3: CAISESYLTGTGKREQYF. CDR3 DNA sequence: TGTGCCATCAGTGAGTCCTACCTTACCGGGACAGGGAAAAGAGAGCAGTACTTC.

V usage is TRBV5-1 and J usage is TRBJ2-5, with 8 bases fitting TRBD1. The ends lost 0 bases at V and 6 bases at J; junction bases unmatched: 4. This CDR3 contains 14 residues. Per germline, CDR1 SGHRS and CDR2 YFSETQ. The CDR3 DNA follows: TGCGCCAGCAGCTTGGGACAGGGGTGGAAGACCCAGTACTTC. Its translation: CASSLGQGWKTQYF.